The rows below give T cell receptor beta chains drawn from one sample of a study of T cell changes during pregnancy in multiple sclerosis. Produced via immunoSEQ multiplex PCR; TCRdb's table is partial and in-frame only. The data hold approximately 53,000 clones, with 85% to 95% observed a single time. This specimen was CD4+ T cells from peripheral blood mononuclear cells, taken before pregnancy. The receptors were sampled from a female donor with multiple sclerosis, enrolled in a pregnancy study. Both conserved end residues are part of each CDR3. The D gene is left open where the match is weak. Some rows mark clone size as missing; the rest say once, few, many or name a class of expanded clone.

d_call	clone_size	v_call	j_call	cdr3_aa	cdr3_nt
-	-	TRBV10-2	TRBJ1-3	CASSESTTRANTIYF	TGCGCCAGCAGTGAGTCGACGACGCGGGCGAACACCATATATTTT
-	-	TRBV5-4	TRBJ2-1	CASSLVSGLSGQFF	TGTGCCAGCAGCTTGGTTTCGGGCCTGAGCGGGCAGTTCTTC
-	-	TRBV6-1	TRBJ2-5	CASSERGETQYF	TGTGCCAGCAGTGAAAGGGGAGAGACCCAGTACTTC
TRBD2	-	TRBV4-1	TRBJ2-1	CASSFTSGVNNEQFF	TGCGCCAGCAGCTTCACTAGCGGAGTGAACAATGAGCAGTTCTTC
TRBD2	-	TRBV11-2	TRBJ2-5	CASSSTGGLAGERETQYF	TGTGCCAGCAGCTCGACAGGGGGACTAGCGGGAGAAAGAGAGACCCAGTACTTC
-	-	TRBV7-9	TRBJ1-1	CASSLGYEAFF	TGTGCCAGCAGCTTAGGTTATGAAGCTTTCTTT
TRBD2	-	TRBV30	TRBJ2-1	CAWSVSPTSGRGFSDEQFF	TGTGCCTGGAGTGTATCGCCGACTAGCGGGAGGGGTTTTAGCGATGAGCAGTTCTTC
-	-	TRBV9	TRBJ1-3	CASSVDAAMPGNTIYF	TGTGCCAGCAGCGTAGATGCGGCCATGCCTGGAAACACCATATATTTT
-	-	TRBV4-1	TRBJ1-1	CASSQEGNQGLGRTEAFF	TGCGCCAGCAGCCAAGAGGGGAACCAGGGGCTCGGAAGGACTGAAGCTTTCTTT
-	once	TRBV5-1	TRBJ1-1	CASSPRPGTEAFF	TGCGCCAGCAGCCCAAGGCCGGGCACTGAAGCTTTCTTT
-	-	TRBV5-6	TRBJ2-3	CASSRRGRASTDTQYF	TGTGCCAGCAGCCGGAGGGGGCGAGCTAGCACAGATACGCAGTATTTT
TRBD1	-	TRBV6-5	TRBJ1-2	CASSYSGQGFGYTF	TGTGCCAGCAGTTACTCGGGACAGGGTTTCGGCTACACCTTC
-	-	TRBV20-1	TRBJ1-2	CSAGLVYGYTF	TGCAGTGCCGGGTTGGTCTATGGCTACACCTTC
-	-	TRBV14	TRBJ2-2	CASSQGGNTGELFF	TGTGCCAGCAGCCAGGGAGGGAACACCGGGGAGCTGTTTTTT
-	-	TRBV27	TRBJ2-2	CASSLYGAGGTGELFF	TGTGCCAGCAGTTTATACGGAGCTGGCGGGACCGGGGAGCTGTTTTTT
-	-	TRBV5-8	TRBJ1-3	CASSLAGGILRNTIYF	TGTGCCAGCAGCTTGGCCGGCGGAATTCTTAGAAACACCATATATTTT
-	-	TRBV5-4	TRBJ2-1	CASSIPGTHEQFF	TGTGCCAGCAGCATACCCGGGACACATGAGCAGTTCTTC
-	once	TRBV5-1	TRBJ2-7	CASSLALGLTYEQYF	TGCGCCAGCAGCTTGGCACTAGGTCTTACCTACGAGCAGTACTTC
-	-	TRBV5-1	TRBJ2-1	CASSLKTGWTLGNEQFF	TGCGCCAGCAGCTTAAAAACGGGGTGGACTCTTGGCAATGAGCAGTTCTTC
-	-	TRBV5-8	TRBJ1-3	CASSPTRSSGNTIYF	TGTGCCAGCAGCCCGACTCGGAGCTCTGGAAACACCATATATTTT
TRBD1	-	TRBV5-1	TRBJ1-1	CASSLTGDWAFF	TGCGCCAGCAGCTTGACAGGGGATTGGGCTTTCTTT
TRBD1	-	TRBV30	TRBJ1-1	CAWSRDLTGMGTEAFF	TGTGCCTGGAGTAGGGACCTGACAGGGATGGGAACTGAAGCTTTCTTT
-	-	TRBV6-5	TRBJ2-5	CASSYSFERARETQYF	TGTGCCAGCAGTTACTCGTTTGAGAGAGCTCGGGAGACCCAGTACTTC
TRBD1	-	TRBV5-1	TRBJ2-3	CASSLGGTGRTDTQYF	TGCGCCAGCAGCTTGGGAGGGACAGGGAGGACAGATACGCAGTATTTT
TRBD2	-	TRBV25-1	TRBJ2-1	CGGGRLYNEQFF	TGTGGGGGGGGAAGGCTTTACAATGAGCAGTTCTTC
-	-	TRBV9	TRBJ1-5	CASSLRGPIRDQPQHF	TGTGCCAGCAGCCTCAGGGGTCCGATTAGGGATCAGCCCCAGCATTTT
-	-	TRBV13	TRBJ2-3	CASSLSGVGDTQYF	TGTGCCAGCAGCTTATCCGGGGTTGGAGATACGCAGTATTTT
-	-	TRBV5-1	TRBJ2-1	CASSKTSLVVNEQFF	TGCGCCAGCAGCAAAACGAGTCTAGTCGTTAATGAGCAGTTCTTC
-	-	TRBV5-1	TRBJ1-2	CASSLTQGSNYGYTF	TGCGCCAGCAGCTTGACGCAGGGTTCCAACTATGGCTACACCTTC
TRBD1	-	TRBV28	TRBJ1-4	CASSSLGTGGGKLFF	TGTGCCAGCAGTTCCCTTGGGACAGGGGGGGGAAAACTGTTTTTT
-	-	TRBV12-2	TRBJ1-5	CASRLPYRTDYSNQPQHF	TGTGCAAGTCGCCTACCATATAGGACGGACTATAGCAATCAGCCCCAGCATTTT
TRBD1	-	TRBV19	TRBJ2-1	CASTNHRGDFSEQFF	TGTGCCAGTACTAATCACAGGGGGGATTTTAGTGAGCAGTTCTTC